The 22 T cell receptor beta chains listed next were all sequenced from one sample in a study of blood T cell repertoires in COVID-19. The table came from immunoSEQ multiplex PCR; TCRdb's copy has only in-frame clones and leaves some out. The table has 250,000 to 350,000 clones, around nine tenths seen once. The sequenced sample was peripheral blood. The receptor set was obtained from a woman in her twenties or thirties with COVID-19, enrolled during active disease.

This chain uses TRBV28 with TRBJ1-1; the D gene is possibly TRBD1 (6 bases). Germline loops: CDR1 MDHEN, CDR2 SYDVKM. This CDR3 spans 15 amino acids. V was pared by 7 bases and J by 2 bases, with 17 bases between. The CDR3 spells CASTLGAEINTEAFF. CDR3 coding DNA: TGTGCCAGCACCTTGGGGGCAGAAATCAACACTGAAGCTTTCTTT.

The chain joins TRBV7-8 to TRBJ1-2, with 8 bases identical to TRBD1. In germline, CDR1 is SGHVS, CDR2 FQNEAQ. V lost 1 base, J lost 5 bases, and 9 bases stayed unmatched. The CDR3 totals 16 residues. CDR3 coding DNA: TGTGCCAGCAGCTTAGGTCGGGACAGGAGAAATTATGGCTACACCTTC. Encoded protein: CASSLGRDRRNYGYTF.

This clone has a single count. The chain couples TRBV30 to TRBJ1-6; D ambiguous. The CDR3 has 15 amino acids. Per germline, CDR1 GTSNPN and CDR2 SVGIG (reference sequence). With 2 bases removed from V and 8 bases from J, the gap between germline ends came to 16 bases. Written as DNA, the CDR3 is TGTGCCTGGAGTCGTGCCGGGATCGGCTATTCACCCCTCCACTTT. Amino acid sequence: CAWSRAGIGYSPLHF.

This rearrangement joins TRBV9 to TRBJ1-2, with a tentative D call TRBD1 (5 bases). Trimming cost V 6 bases and J 4 bases, with 16 bases left between them. The CDR3 has 14 residues. CDR1 and CDR2 (germline): SGDLS, YYNGEE. CDR3 nucleotides: TGTGCCAGCACCGGAGGCGGGGCAAGCTATGGCTACACCTTC. Residues: CASTGGGASYGYTF.

J is TRBJ1-5 and V is TRBV27, with a tentative D call TRBD1 (5 bases). V lost 4 bases to trimming and J lost 2 bases, with 12 bases between them. Germline V CDR1 and CDR2: MNHEY, SMNVEV (reference sequence). This CDR3 comprises 15 residues. For the CDR3, the DNA is TGTGCCAGCAGTTCCCAGGGAATTGGCAATCAGCCCCAGCATTTT. This encodes CASSSQGIGNQPQHF.

V usage is TRBV7-3 and J usage is TRBJ2-1; the D is unclear. The CDR3 covers 13 residues. Germline CDR1 and CDR2: SGHTA and FQGTGA. Trimming took off 1 base at V and 6 bases at J, with 7 bases between the two ends. The CDR3 region is CASSLRSGNEQFF. CDR3 coding DNA: TGTGCCAGCAGCTTAAGATCCGGCAATGAGCAGTTCTTC.

This chain joins TRBV4-3 and TRBJ2-5; no reliable D call. The CDR3 is 13 amino acids. With 6 bases removed from V and 5 bases from J, the gap between germline ends came to 13 bases. Per germline, CDR1 LGHNA and CDR2 YSLEER. Here the CDR3 reads CASSRGITETQYF. DNA of the CDR3: TGCGCCAGCAGTAGAGGTATAACGGAGACCCAGTACTTC.

This clone was seen only once. The CDR3 sequence is CASSRGLGGALIHEQYF. The CDR3 DNA sequence: TGTGCCAGCAGCCGCGGCTTGGGCGGGGCCCTTATTCACGAGCAGTACTTC. The chain combines TRBV28 with TRBJ2-7, with D tentatively TRBD2 (6 bases). Per the germline V gene, CDR1 is MDHEN and CDR2 is SYDVKM. V was shortened by 6 bases and J by 5 bases, with 26 bases between the two germline ends. There are 17 residues in the CDR3. The full variable domain, with the rest looked up from reference TRBV28 and TRBJ2-7, is DVKVTQSSRYLVKRTGEKVFLECVQDMDHENMFWYRQDPGLGLRLIYFSYDVKMKEKGDIPEGYSVSREKKERFSLILESASTNQTSMYLCASSRGLGGALIHEQYFGPGTRLTVT.

The CDR3 nucleotides read TGTGCCAGCAGCTGGCCAGGCGACACTGAAGCTTTCTTT. It yields the protein CASSWPGDTEAFF. The rearrangement uses TRBV5-6 and TRBJ1-1; no clear D. V was clipped by 3 bases and J by 3 bases, with 9 bases between them. Germline V lookup: CDR1 SGHDT, CDR2 YYEEEE. The CDR3 is made up of 13 amino acids.

The genes are TRBV19 and TRBJ1-1, with D unresolved. The CDR3 loop spans 14 amino acids. V was shortened by 3 bases and J by 1 base, with 9 bases between the two germline ends. Germline CDR1 reads LNHDA; CDR2 reads SQIVND (reference sequence). The CDR3 sequence: CASSIGIPNTEAFF. CDR3 DNA sequence: TGTGCCAGTAGTATCGGGATCCCGAACACTGAAGCTTTCTTT.

The chain's CDR3 is CASKSGGYMNTEAFF. The CDR3 nucleotides read TGTGCCAGCAAATCTGGGGGGTACATGAACACTGAAGCTTTCTTT. This chain uses TRBV28 with TRBJ1-1; D may be TRBD1 (5 bases). V shed 7 bases and J shed 0 bases, with 15 bases lying between them. In germline, CDR1 is MDHEN, CDR2 SYDVKM. The CDR3 has 15 residues. Together with reference TRBV28 and TRBJ1-1, the CDR3 gives the full variable domain: DVKVTQSSRYLVKRTGEKVFLECVQDMDHENMFWYRQDPGLGLRLIYFSYDVKMKEKGDIPEGYSVSREKKERFSLILESASTNQTSMYLCASKSGGYMNTEAFFGQGTRLTVV.

Only one count was recorded for this clone. The chain recombines TRBV7-9 with TRBJ2-3; 7 bases align to TRBD1. There are 16 residues in the CDR3. V dropped 2 bases and J dropped 8; count of bases not matched to a gene: 13. CDR1 is SEHNR and CDR2 is FQNEAQ in the germline V gene (reference sequence). The CDR3 loop is CASSLWSSQGVGTQYF. In DNA form, the CDR3 reads TGTGCCAGCAGCTTATGGTCGAGTCAGGGGGTAGGTACGCAGTATTTT.

The chain employs TRBV2 and TRBJ1-5, with D hard to call. Germline CDR1 and CDR2: SNHLY and FYNNEI. The length of the CDR3 is 15 residues. Trimming cost V 0 bases and J 4 bases, with 10 bases left between them. CDR3 sequence: CASSEARTWNQPQHF. As DNA, the CDR3 is TGTGCCAGCAGTGAAGCAAGGACTTGGAATCAGCCCCAGCATTTT.

The chain is built from TRBV2 and TRBJ2-1; unclear D gene. CDR1 SNHLY and CDR2 FYNNEI come from the germline V gene. This CDR3 is 13 amino acids long. V lost 7 bases to trimming and J lost 5 bases, with 12 bases between them. The CDR3 spells CASTFVANNEQFF. For the CDR3, the DNA is TGTGCCAGCACGTTTGTGGCCAACAATGAGCAGTTCTTC. The variable domain in full, with the rest retrieved from reference TRBV2 and TRBJ2-1, is EPEVTQTPSHQVTQMGQEVILRCVPISNHLYFYWYRQILGQKVEFLVSFYNNEISEKSEIFDDQFSVERPDGSNFTLKIRSTKLEDSAMYFCASTFVANNEQFFGPGTRLTVL.

The chain employs TRBV7-3 and TRBJ2-5, with TRBD2 identical over 10 bases. The CDR3 totals 16 residues. The germline V gene encodes CDR1 SGHTA and CDR2 FQGTGA. The V segment lost 5 bases and the J segment 5 bases; nucleotides outside the gene matches: 11. CDR3 coding DNA: TGTGCCAGCAGCCCCAACTTAGCGGGAGGAAGGGAGACCCAGTACTTC. Amino acid sequence: CASSPNLAGGRETQYF.

Points on this clone: Other DNA sequences in this sample translate to the same CDR3. This chain uses TRBV5-1 with TRBJ1-1; perhaps TRBD1 as D (6 bases). There are 15 residues in the CDR3. V lost 0 bases, J lost 2 bases, and 11 bases lay in between. Germline V gene data show CDR1 as SGHRS and CDR2 as YFSETQ. CDR3: CASSLDGRGNTEAFF. The CDR3 region has the DNA TGCGCCAGCAGCTTGGATGGCAGGGGAAACACTGAAGCTTTCTTT.

The chain carries TRBV7-2 and TRBJ2-7, with D tentatively TRBD2 (5 bases). Trimming removed 3 bases at V and 2 bases at J, with 14 bases between. CDR1 and CDR2 (germline): SGHTA, FQGNSA. The CDR3 extends over 15 amino acids. In nucleotides, the CDR3 is TGTGCCAGCAGCTTCATCAGCGGCCGAACCTACGAGCAGTACTTC. Translated, it gives CASSFISGRTYEQYF. The whole variable domain, filled in from reference TRBV7-2 and TRBJ2-7, reads GAGVSQSPSNKVTEKGKDVELRCDPISGHTALYWYRQSLGQGLEFLIYFQGNSAPDKSGLPSDRFSAERTGGSVSTLTIQRTQQEDSAVYLCASSFISGRTYEQYFGPGTRLTVT.

V gene TRBV15 combines with J gene TRBJ2-5, with 11 bases fitting TRBD1. Germline assignment: CDR1 LNHNV and CDR2 YYDKDF (reference sequence). V shed 5 bases and J 6 bases; nucleotides not matched to a gene: 8. The CDR3 is 15 residues long. The CDR3 loop is CATSGWTGGMKTQYF. CDR3 bases: TGTGCCACCAGCGGGTGGACAGGGGGCATGAAGACCCAGTACTTC.

V and J are TRBV3-1 (or the pseudogene TRBV3-2) and TRBJ1-6; 7 bases align to TRBD1. V shed 4 bases, J shed 7 bases, and the junction held 7 bases outside the gene matches. Per germline, CDR1 LGHDT and CDR2 YNNKEL (reference sequence). The CDR3 has 15 amino acids. CDR3 in DNA: TGTGCCAGCAGCCGAACAGGGGCTTCGAATTCACCCCTCCACTTT. Its translation is CASSRTGASNSPLHF.

This sequence joins TRBV27 and TRBJ1-1; D call uncertain. Per the germline V gene, CDR1 is MNHEY and CDR2 is SMNVEV (reference sequence). Trimming took off 3 bases at V and 3 bases at J, with 11 bases between the two ends. The CDR3 length is 14 residues. The CDR3 bases are TGTGCCAGCAGTTTTTTAGGCGGGGACACTGAAGCTTTCTTT. Translation: CASSFLGGDTEAFF.

The V and J genes are TRBV7-9 and TRBJ2-3; 11 bases are shared with TRBD2. The length of the CDR3 is 16 residues. Germline-derived CDR1 and CDR2 are SEHNR and FQNEAQ (reference sequence). After removal of 4 bases from V and 0 bases from J, the junction contained 3 bases not matched to a gene. CDR3 DNA: TGTGCCAGCAGCTCCCCTAGCGGGGGGAGCACAGATACGCAGTATTTT. It yields the protein CASSSPSGGSTDTQYF.

The gene calls are TRBV7-8 and TRBJ1-5, with D possibly TRBD1 on 6 matching bases. Per the germline V gene, CDR1 is SGHVS and CDR2 is FQNEAQ. The CDR3 sequence is 14 residues long. V was cut by 1 base and J by 7 bases, with 11 bases left in between. DNA of the CDR3: TGTGCCAGCAGCTTAGAGCAGGGGACCCAGCCCCAGCATTTT. Its translation is CASSLEQGTQPQHF.